This T cell receptor (beta chain) is from a study of T cell responses to AZD1222 COVID-19 vaccine. Broader study findings: At study baseline, merely six AZD1222 recipients were seropositive. The study sampled repertoires only after the peak T cell response. Spike-specific TCR breadth rose after two AZD1222 doses, and depth rose as well.

Comments on this clone: Its target is unknown.

V was pared by 4 bases and J by 7 bases, with 7 bases of the junction left unmatched. In germline, CDR1 is SGHVS, CDR2 FNYEAQ. This CDR3 has 15 residues. The assay was immunoSEQ multiplex PCR, and TCRdb's table has in-frame clones only and misses some. The sample yields 150,000 to 180,000 clones, 90% seen once. This sequence originates from an adult who received the AZD1222 COVID-19 vaccine. The chain uses TRBV7-6 and TRBJ2-7; 13 positions agree with TRBD2. Sequencing was performed on peripheral blood, taken 28 days after the second AZD1222 dose. CDR3 residues: CASSSTGLAGHEQYF. The CDR3 region has the DNA TGTGCCAGCAGCTCTACGGGACTAGCGGGACATGAGCAGTACTTC.